The 21 T cell receptor beta chains below were found in one sample sequenced in a study of T cell responses to AZD1222 COVID-19 vaccine. Only in-frame clones appear in the TCRdb table, and some are missing; sequencing was by immunoSEQ multiplex PCR. The table has under 200,000 clones, 80% to 95% seen once. Sequenced material: peripheral blood, taken on day 0 of AZD1222 vaccination. The receptors were gathered from an adult in good health.

This chain joins TRBV18 and TRBJ2-5; TRBD2 agrees at 8 bases. J lost 1 base, V lost 1 base, and 2 bases had no gene match. The CDR3 spans 15 residues. Germline lookup yields CDR1 KGHSH and CDR2 LQKENI. The CDR3 DNA follows: TGTGCCAGCTCACCACGACTAGCGACCCAAGAGACCCAGTACTTC. Amino acids: CASSPRLATQETQYF.

The chain employs TRBV30 and TRBJ1-5, with D possibly matching TRBD1 (5 bases). CDR3 length equals 14 residues. Per the germline V gene, CDR1 is GTSNPN and CDR2 is SVGIG (reference sequence). V was pared by 5 bases and J by 2 bases, with 13 bases between. The CDR3, as DNA: TGTGCCTGGGCCCGGGGGAATGGCAATCAGCCCCAGCATTTT. Protein product: CAWARGNGNQPQHF.

This sequence joins TRBV6-6 and TRBJ1-3; D is undetermined. V gave up 5 bases and J gave up 4 bases, with 6 bases separating them. Germline assignment: CDR1 MNHNY and CDR2 SVGAGI (reference sequence). This CDR3 is 12 amino acids long. The CDR3 loop reads CASSPSGNTIYF. In nucleotides, the CDR3 is TGTGCCAGCAGTCCTTCGGGAAACACCATATATTTT.

J is TRBJ2-2 and V is TRBV19; tentatively, D is TRBD1 (6 bases). The CDR3 loop spans 18 amino acids. Looked up from germline, CDR1 is LNHDA and CDR2 is SQIVND (reference sequence). Trimming pared 4 bases from V and 4 bases from J, leaving 22 bases between. Here the CDR3 reads CASSTPEKGVFGTGELFF. The CDR3 coding sequence is TGTGCCAGTAGTACCCCGGAGAAGGGGGTTTTTGGCACCGGGGAGCTGTTTTTT.

The chain carries TRBV30 and TRBJ2-5, with 15 bases matching TRBD2. V was clipped by 0 bases and J by 1 base; unmatched bases: 9. The CDR3 is made up of 19 amino acids. Germline V gene lookup returns CDR1 GTSNPN and CDR2 SVGIG (reference sequence). In nucleotides, the CDR3 is TGTGCCTGGAGTGTAGACGGACTAGCGGGAGGGCCGACCCAAGAGACCCAGTACTTC. Translating it yields CAWSVDGLAGGPTQETQYF.

The rearrangement links TRBV11-2 to TRBJ2-1, with 7 positions matching TRBD1. The V gene end was trimmed by 5 bases and the J gene end by 2 bases; junction bases not matched to a gene: 6. There are 15 residues in the CDR3. Germline V gene data show CDR1 as SGHAT and CDR2 as FQNNGV. For the CDR3, the DNA is TGTGCCAGCAGCCCTCACAGGGGACCCTACAATGAGCAGTTCTTC. Amino acid sequence: CASSPHRGPYNEQFF.

The chain recombines TRBV5-1 with TRBJ1-2; D unclear. Trimming took 0 bases from V and 4 from J, leaving 19 bases between them. The CDR3 is 17 residues long. The germline CDR1 and CDR2 sequences are SGHRS and YFSETQ. In nucleotides, the CDR3 is TGCGCCAGCAGCTTGGAGCAGGTTGTGGGCCGGTCCTATGGCTACACCTTC. Its translation: CASSLEQVVGRSYGYTF.

The chain links TRBV9 to TRBJ2-1; D possibly uses TRBD1 or TRBD2 (6 bases each). The CDR3 is 16 residues long. Germline V CDR1 and CDR2: SGDLS, YYNGEE. The ends were cut back, 0 bases at V and 1 base at J, with 11 bases in the middle. CDR3 residues: CASSVEGGRSYNEQFF. CDR3 coding DNA: TGTGCCAGCAGCGTAGAGGGGGGACGGTCCTACAATGAGCAGTTCTTC.

The chain employs TRBV6-5 and TRBJ1-5, with a possible D match to TRBD1 (5 bases). The ends were cut back, 6 bases at V and 3 bases at J, with 15 bases in the middle. Germline lookup yields CDR1 MNHEY and CDR2 SVGAGI. The CDR3 extends over 15 amino acids. The CDR3 bases are TGTGCCAGCAGATTGGGGGGAGCTACCAATCAGCCCCAGCATTTT. It yields the protein CASRLGGATNQPQHF.

The chain links TRBV5-4 to TRBJ2-3; TRBD2 might be the D (6 bases). Germline V gene sequence: CDR1 SGHNT, CDR2 YYREEE (reference sequence). This CDR3 is 14 amino acids long. Trimming stripped 7 bases from V and 0 bases from J, with 12 bases between. The CDR3 coding sequence is TGTGCCAGCCGCGGGGAGGCTAGCACAGATACGCAGTATTTT. Protein product: CASRGEASTDTQYF.

This chain connects TRBV6-5 to TRBJ1-3; a weak D match, TRBD1 (6 bases). CDR1 and CDR2 from the germline V gene are MNHEY and SVGAGI. V was shortened by 8 bases and J by 0 bases, with 11 bases between the two germline ends. CDR3 length: 14 amino acids. The CDR3 bases are TGTGCCAGCGGCTTGACAGGCTCTGGAAACACCATATATTTT. Encoded protein: CASGLTGSGNTIYF.

The chain uses TRBV5-1 and TRBJ2-2; 7 bases match TRBD1. The germline CDR1 and CDR2 sequences are SGHRS and YFSETQ. The CDR3 is 13 amino acids. V dropped 4 bases and J dropped 4; count of bases not matched to a gene: 1. The CDR3 here is CASSAGGTGELFF. Written as DNA, the CDR3 is TGCGCCAGCAGCGCAGGGGGCACCGGGGAGCTGTTTTTT.

This clone occurred once. CDR3 residues: CASGTNGGYNEQFF. The DNA of the CDR3 is TGTGCTAGTGGTACTAACGGAGGTTACAATGAGCAGTTCTTC. The chain joins TRBV12-5 to TRBJ2-1; tentative D call: TRBD2 (5 bases). This CDR3 has 14 amino acids. Germline lookup yields CDR1 LGHNT and CDR2 FRNRAP. Trimming removed 5 bases at V and 4 bases at J, with 12 bases between.

This clone was detected once. The chain combines TRBV7-9 with TRBJ2-3, with D maybe TRBD2 (6 bases). Germline V CDR1 and CDR2: SEHNR, FQNEAQ (reference sequence). The CDR3 is 16 amino acids. Trimming pared 5 bases from V and 0 bases from J, leaving 15 bases between. The CDR3 reads CASSQAAGTSTDTQYF. CDR3 DNA sequence: TGTGCCAGCAGCCAAGCGGCGGGGACTAGCACAGATACGCAGTATTTT.

Regarding this clone: This sample includes further DNA sequences coding for the same CDR3. The genes are TRBV11-3 and TRBJ2-1; TRBD1 or TRBD2 may be the D gene (5 bases each). The germline V gene has CDR1 SGHNT and CDR2 YENEEA. The length of the CDR3 is 13 residues. Trimming left V 4 bases short and J 4 bases short, with 8 bases between. CDR3 amino acids: CASSSGGYNEQFF. For the CDR3, the DNA is TGTGCCAGCAGCTCTGGGGGTTACAATGAGCAGTTCTTC.

The chain is built from TRBV5-6 and TRBJ1-5; 9 positions agree with TRBD1. The trim removed 4 bases at V and 5 bases at J, leaving 10 bases unmatched. The germline gives CDR1 SGHDT, CDR2 YYEEEE. The CDR3 length is 16 residues. The CDR3 DNA reads TGTGCCAGCAGCCAAAACAGGGGACAGGGTGATCAGCCCCAGCATTTT. It specifies CASSQNRGQGDQPQHF.

The genes are TRBV3-1 (or the pseudogene TRBV3-2) and TRBJ2-4; a possible D gene is TRBD1 (6 bases). Germline assignment: CDR1 LGHDT and CDR2 YNNKEL (reference sequence). The CDR3 runs 17 residues. V lost 3 bases to trimming and J lost 3 bases, with 18 bases between them. CDR3 nucleotide sequence: TGTGCCAGCAGCCACCGACAGGCCCAGAGGAACAAAAACATTCAGTACTTC. Translated: CASSHRQAQRNKNIQYF.

The rearrangement joins TRBV30 to TRBJ1-6, with TRBD1 matching over 7 bases. The CDR3 length is 15 residues. Germline V CDR1 and CDR2: GTSNPN, SVGIG (reference sequence). Trimming removed 0 bases from V and 7 bases from J; junction bases left unmatched: 6. The CDR3 reads CAWSVGTVGNSPLHF. The CDR3 DNA reads TGTGCCTGGAGTGTAGGGACAGTCGGGAATTCACCCCTCCACTTT.

This rearrangement joins TRBV7-2 to TRBJ2-7, with 9 bases aligning to TRBD1. Germline V CDR1 and CDR2: SGHTA, FQGNSA. The V and J ends lost 3 bases and 5 bases, in that order; junction bases with no gene match: 5. The CDR3 runs 14 residues. The CDR3 bases are TGTGCCAGCAGCTTCAGACAGGGGGTCCACGAGCAGTACTTC. This gives the protein CASSFRQGVHEQYF.

V usage is TRBV18 and J usage is TRBJ1-6; the D gene is possibly TRBD1 (5 bases). The germline V and J ends were trimmed by 3 bases and 0 bases, with 12 bases remaining between them. From germline, CDR1 is KGHSH and CDR2 LQKENI. CDR3 length: 17 amino acids. CDR3 protein: CASSPSTASSYNSPLHF. CDR3 in DNA: TGTGCCAGCTCACCGTCGACAGCGAGCTCCTATAATTCACCCCTCCACTTT.

The chain couples TRBV29-1 to TRBJ2-2; 11 bases line up with TRBD1. The CDR3 runs to 15 residues. Germline CDR1 reads SQVTM; CDR2 reads ANQGSEA. Losses at the gene ends were 6 bases for V and 2 bases for J; bases not matched to a gene: 5. The CDR3 DNA sequence: TGCAGCGTGGGGACAGGGGGACGTAACACCGGGGAGCTGTTTTTT. Translated: CSVGTGGRNTGELFF.